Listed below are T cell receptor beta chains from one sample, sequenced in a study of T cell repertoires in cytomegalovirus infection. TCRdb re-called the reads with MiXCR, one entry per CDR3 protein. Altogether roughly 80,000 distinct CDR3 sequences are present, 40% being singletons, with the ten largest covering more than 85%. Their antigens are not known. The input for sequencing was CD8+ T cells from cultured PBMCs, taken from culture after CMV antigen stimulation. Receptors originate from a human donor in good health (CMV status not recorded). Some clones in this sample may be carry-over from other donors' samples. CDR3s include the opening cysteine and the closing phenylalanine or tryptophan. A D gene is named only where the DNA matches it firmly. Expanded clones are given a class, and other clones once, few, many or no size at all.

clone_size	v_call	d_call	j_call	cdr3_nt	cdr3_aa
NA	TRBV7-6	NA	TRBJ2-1	TGTGCCAGCAGCTTATGGAAAGACAATGAGCAGTTCTTC	CASSLWKDNEQFF
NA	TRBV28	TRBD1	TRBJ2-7	TGTGCCAGTAGACGAGAACCGGGACAGGGGCACGAGCAGTACTTC	CASRREPGQGHEQYF
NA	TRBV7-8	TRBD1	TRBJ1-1	TGTGCCAGCAGCTTAGTAGGGGGCGAGGGCACTGAAGCTTTCTTT	CASSLVGGEGTEAFF
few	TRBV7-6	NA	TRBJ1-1	TGTGCTAGCAGCTCCCCGGGAGCTTTCTTT	CASSSPGAFF
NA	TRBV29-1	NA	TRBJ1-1	TGCAGCGTTGAAGGTGACAGGAACACTGAAGCTTTCTTT	CSVEGDRNTEAFF
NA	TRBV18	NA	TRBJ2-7	TGTGCCAGCTCACCCAACGGGTACGAGCAGTACTTC	CASSPNGYEQYF
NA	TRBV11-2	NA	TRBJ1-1	TGTGCCAGCAGCTTAACCGGGGCCCCTGGAAACACTGAAGCTTTCTTT	CASSLTGAPGNTEAFF
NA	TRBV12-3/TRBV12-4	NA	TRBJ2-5	TGTGCCAGCACCGGAGGACAAGGGACCCAGTACTTC	CASTGGQGTQYF
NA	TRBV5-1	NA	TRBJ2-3	TGCGCCAGCAGCTTGGAATCGGGTTTGGATACGCAGTATTTT	CASSLESGLDTQYF
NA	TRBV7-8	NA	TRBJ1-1	TGTGCCAGCAGCTTAGCATTGGGGAACCGGGGAGCTTTCTTT	CASSLALGNRGAFF
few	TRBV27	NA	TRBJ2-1	TGTGCCAGCAGTTTATCGTGGTATCGGGCGGACAATGAGCAGTTCTTC	CASSLSWYRADNEQFF
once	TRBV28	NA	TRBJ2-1	TGTGCCAGCAGTTTCGAGGATGAGCAGTTCTTC	CASSFEDEQFF
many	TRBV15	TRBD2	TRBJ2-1	TGTGCCACCAGCCTGACTAGCGGTGAGCAGTTCTTC	CATSLTSGEQFF
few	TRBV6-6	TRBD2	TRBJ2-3	TGTGCCAGCAGTTATCGGGGGGGCCGAGATACGCAGTATTTT	CASSYRGGRDTQYF
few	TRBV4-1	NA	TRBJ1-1	TGCGCCAGCAGCCAAGGGGGAGGTTCCAACACTGAAGCTTTCTTT	CASSQGGGSNTEAFF
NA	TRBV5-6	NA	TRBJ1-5	TGTGCCAGCAGCTTGGGGGCGAAGACACATAATCAGCCCCAGCATTTT	CASSLGAKTHNQPQHF
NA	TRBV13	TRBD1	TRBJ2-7	TGTGCCAGCAGCTTTTGGACAGGGTCCTACGAGCAGTACTTC	CASSFWTGSYEQYF
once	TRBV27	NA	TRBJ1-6	TGTGCCATCAGTCCCACGGGGGGGTCCCCTTCACCCCTCCACTTT	CAISPTGGSPSPLHF
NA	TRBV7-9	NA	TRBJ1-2	TGTGCCAGCAGCTTAGCGGACACCGCTAACTATGGCTACACCTTC	CASSLADTANYGYTF
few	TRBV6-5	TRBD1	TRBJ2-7	TGTGCCAGCAGACCGACAGGGGGTGTCTACGAGCAGTACTTC	CASRPTGGVYEQYF
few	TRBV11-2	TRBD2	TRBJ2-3	TGTGCCAGCAGCTTGGCCGGGGGGGGATCAAGCACAGATACGCAGTATTTT	CASSLAGGGSSTDTQYF
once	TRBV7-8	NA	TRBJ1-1	TGTGCCAGCAGCCCCAGAGGGCTTTCGCCGTCGAACACTGAAGCTTTCTTT	CASSPRGLSPSNTEAFF
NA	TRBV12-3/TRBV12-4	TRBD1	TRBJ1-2	TGTGCCAGCAGTTTGGACAGGTCGTTCTATGGCTACACCTTC	CASSLDRSFYGYTF
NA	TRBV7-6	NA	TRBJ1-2	TGTGCCAGCAGCGCGACGGACTATGGCTACACCTTC	CASSATDYGYTF
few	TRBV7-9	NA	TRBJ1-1	TGTGCCAGCAGCTTCGTAGGTCGGAACACTGAAGCTTTCTTT	CASSFVGRNTEAFF
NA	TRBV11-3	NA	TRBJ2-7	TGTGCCAGCAGCCCTCCGGGCCGAGCCTACGAGCAGTACTTC	CASSPPGRAYEQYF
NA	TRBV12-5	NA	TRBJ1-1	TGTGCTAGTGGTCTAGATGGGGGCAATACTGAAGCTTTCTTT	CASGLDGGNTEAFF
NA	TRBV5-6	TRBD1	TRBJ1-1	TGTGCCAGCAGCTTGGATCAGGGGGCGAACACTGAAGCTTTCTTT	CASSLDQGANTEAFF
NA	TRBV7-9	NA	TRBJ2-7	TGTGCCAGCAGCTCTAGTCAGGGGCGATACTACGAGCAGTACTTC	CASSSSQGRYYEQYF
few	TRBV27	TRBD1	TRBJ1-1	TGTGCCAGCAGTTCCCTCAGCCCGCAGGGGGCCTATACTGAAGCTTTCTTT	CASSSLSPQGAYTEAFF
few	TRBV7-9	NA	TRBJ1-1	TGTGCCAGCAGCTTAATTTCCGAAGCTTTCTTT	CASSLISEAFF
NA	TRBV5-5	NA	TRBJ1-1	TGTGCCAGCAGCTTGGAGGCAGGACAGAACACTGAAGCTTTCTTT	CASSLEAGQNTEAFF
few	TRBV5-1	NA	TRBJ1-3	TGCGCCAGCAGTGGCGGAAGCTCTGGAAACACCATATATTTT	CASSGGSSGNTIYF
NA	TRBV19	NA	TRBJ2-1	TGTGCCAGTAGCGTGGGACTCTACAATGAGCAGTTCTTC	CASSVGLYNEQFF
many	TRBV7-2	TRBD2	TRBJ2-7	TGTGCCAGCAGCTTACAGCGGGAAAGCGACGAGCAGTACTTC	CASSLQRESDEQYF
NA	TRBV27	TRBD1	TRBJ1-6	TGTGCCAGCAGTTTATCGAGGGACAGGTATAATTCACCCCTCCACTTT	CASSLSRDRYNSPLHF
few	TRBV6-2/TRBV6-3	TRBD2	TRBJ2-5	TGTGCCAGCGGATTGCCGACGTTTGGGAGGGGAGAGACCCAGTACTTC	CASGLPTFGRGETQYF
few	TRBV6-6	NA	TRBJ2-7	TGTGCCAGCAGTCAGGACAATGAAGGCGAGCAGTACTTC	CASSQDNEGEQYF
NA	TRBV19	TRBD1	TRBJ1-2	TGTGCCAGTAGTCATTGGGGGCTTTCTCCACAGGGGGCTTTCTATGGCTACACCTTC	CASSHWGLSPQGAFYGYTF
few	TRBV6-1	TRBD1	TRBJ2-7	TGTGCCAGCAGTGAAGCGCTTCTTGTCGGGACAGGGAGTCCCGAGCAGTACTTC	CASSEALLVGTGSPEQYF
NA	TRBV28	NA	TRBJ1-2	TGTGCCAGCAACCCGCAGGGGAACCAGTCACCTAACTATGGCTACACCTTC	CASNPQGNQSPNYGYTF
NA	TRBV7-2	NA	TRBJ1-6	TGTGCCAGCAGCTTAGAATACGGCTCCTATAATTCACCCCTCCACTTT	CASSLEYGSYNSPLHF
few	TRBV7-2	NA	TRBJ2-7	TGTGCCAGCAGCCCCGGGATCTCCTACGAGCAGTACTTC	CASSPGISYEQYF
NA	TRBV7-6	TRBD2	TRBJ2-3	TGTGCCAGCAGCTTGGCTAGCGGGGGGGATACGCAGTATTTT	CASSLASGGDTQYF
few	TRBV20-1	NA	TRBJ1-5	TGCAGTGCTAGAGATATGACGGACACGGATCAGCCCCAGCATTTT	CSARDMTDTDQPQHF
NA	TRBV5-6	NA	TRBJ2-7	TGTGCCAGCAGCTCCTCGGGTCCAACCTACGAGCAGTACTTC	CASSSSGPTYEQYF
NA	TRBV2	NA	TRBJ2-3	TGTGCCAGCAGTGAGTTCCCTCGAGAAACTAGCACAGATACGCAGTATTTT	CASSEFPRETSTDTQYF
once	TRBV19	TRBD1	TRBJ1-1	TGTGCCAGTAGGCCTTCAGGGGGCTCGGGAACTGAAGCTTTCTTT	CASRPSGGSGTEAFF
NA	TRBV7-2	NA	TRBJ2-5	TGTGCCAGCAGCTTAGGTACAGGGTTTAGCCCGAAAGAGACCCAGTACTTC	CASSLGTGFSPKETQYF